This T cell receptor beta chain was sequenced in a study of identical twins (TCRdb year 2016). Regarding the study in general: TCR alpha and beta repertoires from monozygotic twins, unrelated adults of various ages and cord blood were deep-sequenced to test whether fetal clonotypes persist. Replicate twin experiments were performed at different times using different library preparation protocols to rule out contamination.

The CDR3 runs 15 amino acids, cysteine and phenylalanine included. Left in the record is the CDR3 DNA by itself, 45 bases read in frame from the first base. For this chain, trimming is 6 bases at the V end and 6 bases at the J end, and the number of junction bases without a gene match is 7. CDR1 SGHNT and CDR2 YYREEE were looked up in the germline V gene (reference sequence). Regarding this clonotype: Its antigen remains unidentified. Nothing much larger sits one base from this clone, and base qualities are not available.

Results and caveats for the whole study, not just this receptor: Abundant cord blood beta clonotypes had fewer insertions, young adult naive repertoires showed a similar but weaker trend, and memory repertoires showed no such trend. Compared with coincidental sharing between unrelated individuals, an excess of low generation-probability sequences was observed among out-of-frame TCR alpha sequences shared between twins. Zero-insertion analyses could be partly confounded by invariant T cells such as MAIT and iNKT, though diverse VJ usage argued against such confounding for most clonotypes. Because the same donors could not be followed over many years, the conclusions relied on cross-sectional statistical analysis. Recombination models systematically underestimated out-of-frame TCR alpha sharing in monozygotic twins but agreed with sharing between unrelated individuals. Excess twin sharing in beta out-of-frame sequences was weaker because fewer shared sequences lowered the signal-to-noise ratio.

All donors were healthy Caucasians. The twin cohort consisted of three pairs of female monozygotic twins, all aged roughly 18 to 29 years. CD4+ and CD8+ T cell populations were isolated with positive isolation kits from Invitrogen. Libraries came from 5' RACE. Sequencing instrument: Illumina HiSeq 2000. A universal primer binding site was added through template switching, and the final cDNA carried a unique molecular identifier so that TCR cDNA molecules could be counted accurately. Specific primers in the conserved constant-segment region were used to synthesize first-strand cDNA for TCR alpha and beta chains. To control for contamination, every cDNA library was double barcoded, receiving both a SMART-Mk sample barcode and Illumina barcodes. TruSeq adapter sequences along with Illumina sample barcodes were introduced in two successive PCR steps. TCR alpha and beta cDNA libraries were sequenced on the Illumina HiSeq platform with custom primers. The paper's processing steps were these. Unique molecular identifiers were extracted from raw reads with MiGEC, and CDR3 positions were determined with MiXCR. Recombination models were inferred per individual with the repgenHMM and IGoR tools using an EM algorithm. The tcR package in R was used for shared clonotype analysis, with sharing normalized by the product of cloneset sizes. Out-of-frame nonproductive sequences were analyzed to study raw recombination free of thymic and clonal selection effects. In-frame beta chains were kept once TCRdb had trimmed the public reads at Q25 with fastp and called clones with MiXCR. Rows are combined by CDR3 protein, so each entry shows the most common genes and DNA. The V and J calls shown here were made by TCRdb, not taken from the authors' results. The sample includes approximately 530,000 distinct CDR3 sequences, with about 22% observed a single time. The ten largest account for around 0.47% of the sample.

The sample was also reused in another study, on yellow fever vaccine responses in identical twins. As noted in the second study: According to the authors, the vaccine-induced T cell response in identical twins seemed to be partly convergent and partly specific to each individual. Focusing on identical twins, the study followed the T cell clones that responded to the vaccine, and did so with precision.

This sequence uses TRBV5-4 and TRBJ2-1, with 12 bases aligning to TRBD2. The TCR was taken from a woman between 18 and 29 years old in good health. The sequencing input was CD4+ T cells sorted from blood. The DNA reads TGTGCCAGCACCGAAAAGACTAGCGGGAGCAATGAGCAGTTCTTC. Translated, this gives CASTEKTSGSNEQFF. Reference TRBV5-4 and TRBJ2-1 genes cover what lies past the CDR3, so the full variable domain is ETGVTQSPTHLIKTRGQQVTLRCSSQSGHNTVSWYQQALGQGPQFIFQYYREEENGRGNFPPRFSGLQFPNYSSELNVNALELDDSALYLCASTEKTSGSNEQFFGPGTRLTVL.